This entry lists 21 T cell receptor beta chains sequenced from one sample in a study of blood T cell repertoires in COVID-19. Libraries were prepared by immunoSEQ multiplex PCR; TCRdb keeps only in-frame clonotypes and omits some of them. The sample yields around 92,000 clones, about 83% seen once. What was sequenced was peripheral blood. The source is a woman older than 75 with acute or convalescent COVID-19.

In its sample, this clone was seen a few times. The same CDR3 also results from other DNA sequences found in this sample. The chain couples TRBV28 to TRBJ1-4, with unresolved D. Germline V gene sequence: CDR1 MDHEN, CDR2 SYDVKM. V was trimmed by 2 bases and J by 2 bases, leaving 9 bases between them. The CDR3 length is 15 residues. CDR3: CASSLEGATNEKLFF. The CDR3 region has the DNA TGTGCCAGCAGTTTAGAGGGAGCGACTAATGAAAAACTGTTTTTT.

The rearrangement joins TRBV5-1 to TRBJ1-1; no clear D gene. Per germline, CDR1 SGHRS and CDR2 YFSETQ. This CDR3 region has 13 residues. V was shortened by 4 bases and J by 0 bases, with 7 bases between the two germline ends. The CDR3 is CASSPRVNTEAFF. In DNA form, the CDR3 reads TGCGCCAGCAGCCCCCGTGTGAACACTGAAGCTTTCTTT.

The CDR3 bases are TGTGCCAGCAGCCCCCGACTGTTAGATACGCAGTATTTT. It is translated as CASSPRLLDTQYF. The chain uses TRBV7-2 and TRBJ2-3; D gene uncertain. Deletions cut 5 bases from V and 5 bases from J, with 11 bases between. The V gene's germline CDR1 is SGHTA and CDR2 FQGNSA. This CDR3 has 13 amino acids.

The DNA of the CDR3 is TGTGCCAGCAGCTACGGCGGGGGAAACACCGGGGAGCTGTTTTTT. As protein: CASSYGGGNTGELFF. This chain uses TRBV5-6 with TRBJ2-2; the match to TRBD2 covers 7 bases. The CDR3 covers 15 residues. The V gene's germline CDR1 is SGHDT and CDR2 YYEEEE. Trimming at V came to 3 bases and at J to 2 bases, leaving 4 bases not matched to a gene.

The chain uses TRBV19 and TRBJ2-7; TRBD1 matches 8 bases. In germline, CDR1 is LNHDA, CDR2 SQIVND (reference sequence). Trimming at V came to 3 bases and at J to 5 bases, leaving 6 bases not matched to a gene. The CDR3 extends over 14 amino acids. CDR3 residues: CASSMPGGYHEQYF. The CDR3 region has the DNA TGTGCCAGTAGTATGCCAGGGGGCTACCACGAGCAGTACTTC. Using reference TRBV19 and TRBJ2-7 for the parts outside the CDR3, the full variable domain is DGGITQSPKYLFRKEGQNVTLSCEQNLNHDAMYWYRQDPGQGLRLIYYSQIVNDFQKGDIAEGYSVSREKKESFPLTVTSAQKNPTAFYLCASSMPGGYHEQYFGPGTRLTVT.

The chain employs TRBV20-1 and TRBJ1-4; no clear D. Looked up from germline, CDR1 is DFQATT and CDR2 is SNEGSKA (reference sequence). The CDR3 length is 11 residues. V gave up 7 bases and J gave up 3 bases, with 6 bases separating them. DNA of the CDR3: TGCAGTGTCGCGGCTAATGAAAAACTGTTTTTT. It specifies CSVAANEKLFF.

This chain connects TRBV2 to TRBJ1-5, with D perhaps matching TRBD1 (5 bases). Trimming shortened V by 8 bases and J by 5 bases, and 10 bases separated the two germline ends. CDR1 and CDR2 (germline): SNHLY, FYNNEI. This CDR3 is 12 amino acids long. The CDR3 sequence: CASCGAHQPQHF. CDR3 DNA sequence: TGTGCCAGCTGTGGGGCGCATCAGCCCCAGCATTTT. Looking up the rest from reference TRBV2 and TRBJ1-5 gives the full variable domain: EPEVTQTPSHQVTQMGQEVILRCVPISNHLYFYWYRQILGQKVEFLVSFYNNEISEKSEIFDDQFSVERPDGSNFTLKIRSTKLEDSAMYFCASCGAHQPQHFGDGTRLSIL.

CDR3 loop: CASRSTGRGDGYTF. The CDR3 bases are TGTGCCAGCAGATCGACCGGGAGAGGGGATGGCTACACCTTC. The chain couples TRBV28 to TRBJ1-2, with D maybe TRBD1 (5 bases). V dropped 6 bases and J dropped 6 bases, with 17 bases sitting between them. The CDR3 runs to 14 residues. Germline assignment: CDR1 MDHEN and CDR2 SYDVKM.

The V and J genes are TRBV19 and TRBJ2-3; D is unresolved. The V end lost 7 bases, the J end lost 5 bases, and 19 bases lay between the germline ends. This CDR3 has 15 amino acids. Germline CDR1 LNHDA, CDR2 SQIVND (reference sequence). CDR3 nucleotide sequence: TGTGCCAGTACCCCGCCGGCAGATCAGGAAGATACGCAGTATTTT. It codes for CASTPPADQEDTQYF. The full variable domain, its missing parts supplied by reference TRBV19 and TRBJ2-3, is DGGITQSPKYLFRKEGQNVTLSCEQNLNHDAMYWYRQDPGQGLRLIYYSQIVNDFQKGDIAEGYSVSREKKESFPLTVTSAQKNPTAFYLCASTPPADQEDTQYFGPGTRLTVL.

The chain recombines TRBV19 with TRBJ2-2; D not certain. Trimming pared 7 bases from V and 0 bases from J, leaving 12 bases between. The CDR3 is made up of 15 amino acids. Per germline, CDR1 LNHDA and CDR2 SQIVND (reference sequence). This CDR3 is CASKLYSSNTGELFF. CDR3 nucleotides: TGTGCCAGTAAACTATACTCATCGAACACCGGGGAGCTGTTTTTT.

The J gene is TRBJ2-3, the V gene TRBV15; D is perhaps TRBD2 (5 bases). Germline V CDR1 and CDR2: LNHNV, YYDKDF (reference sequence). The V and J ends lost 8 bases and 1 base respectively, with 16 bases between them. This CDR3 comprises 15 residues. The CDR3 DNA reads as TGTGCCACCCGAGCGGCCCTCATGGGCACAGATACGCAGTATTTT. Translated, it gives CATRAALMGTDTQYF.

The genes are TRBV28 and TRBJ2-7, with 10 bases lining up with TRBD2. The length of the CDR3 is 15 residues. Germline values: CDR1 MDHEN, CDR2 SYDVKM. J lost 0 bases, V lost 5 bases, and 4 bases had no gene match. The CDR3 DNA follows: TGTGCCAGCAGTGAAGCGGGGGGGGTCTCCTACGAGCAGTACTTC. Translation gives CASSEAGGVSYEQYF.

This chain links TRBV5-4 with TRBJ2-3; 7 positions agree with TRBD1. Germline loops: CDR1 SGHNT, CDR2 YYREEE (reference sequence). There are 14 residues in the CDR3. Trimming at V came to 5 bases and at J to 2 bases, leaving 5 bases not matched to a gene. The CDR3 DNA is TGTGCCAGCAGGCCCCAGGGGGTCACAGATACGCAGTATTTT. This codes for CASRPQGVTDTQYF.

The J gene is TRBJ1-5, the V gene TRBV7-2; no clear D. Trimming cost V 1 base and J 3 bases, with 10 bases left between them. Germline lookup yields CDR1 SGHTA and CDR2 FQGNSA. The CDR3 totals 15 residues. The DNA of the CDR3 is TGTGCCAGCAGCTTAGGCGTGGTGATCAATCAGCCCCAGCATTTT. Translating gives CASSLGVVINQPQHF.

V gene TRBV2 combines with J gene TRBJ1-5; D unresolved. CDR1 and CDR2 (germline): SNHLY, FYNNEI. V lost 6 bases, J lost 0 bases, and 12 bases lay in between. This CDR3 is 15 amino acids long. The CDR3 DNA sequence: TGTGCCAGCAGGTGGTCACAGTATAGCAATCAGCCCCAGCATTTT. Translating gives CASRWSQYSNQPQHF.

This chain uses TRBV19 with TRBJ2-7; TRBD1 matches at 11 bases. V dropped 5 bases and J dropped 4; count of bases not matched to a gene: 7. Germline values: CDR1 LNHDA, CDR2 SQIVND (reference sequence). This CDR3 contains 15 residues. In DNA, the CDR3 is TGTGCCAGTAGTCCCCGGACAGGGGGCAGGTACGAGCAGTACTTC. Its translation is CASSPRTGGRYEQYF.

The chain joins TRBV15 to TRBJ2-7; TRBD2 is a possible D gene (6 bases). V was cut by 5 bases and J by 2 bases, with 10 bases left in between. The length of the CDR3 is 13 residues. CDR1 and CDR2 from the germline V gene are LNHNV and YYDKDF (reference sequence). The DNA of the CDR3 is TGTGCCACCAGCGGGGGACTTCCCTACGAGCAGTACTTC. This translates into CATSGGLPYEQYF. The entire variable domain, with the rest obtained from reference TRBV15 and TRBJ2-7, is as follows: DAMVIQNPRYQVTQFGKPVTLSCSQTLNHNVMYWYQQKSSQAPKLLFHYYDKDFNNEADTPDNFQSRRPNTSFCFLDIRSPGLGDTAMYLCATSGGLPYEQYFGPGTRLTVT.

This clone has more than one count but fewer than ten. A junction end diverges from the germline sequence, so it may reflect a read error. V is TRBV7-7 and J is TRBJ2-1; 9 bases match TRBD2. The germline V gene encodes CDR1 SSHAT and CDR2 FNYEAQ (reference sequence). The CDR3 runs 14 residues. CDR3 sequence reads: CASSLAGANNEQFF. In DNA, the CDR3 is TGTGCTAGCAGCTTAGCGGGAGCCAACAATGAGCAGTTCTTC.

The CDR3 DNA reads as TGTGCCAGCAGCCAAGGGGGAGTACTAGCGGGAGCCGGCTCCTACAATGAGCAGTTCTTC. It is translated as CASSQGGVLAGAGSYNEQFF. This sequence joins TRBV3-1 (or the pseudogene TRBV3-2) and TRBJ2-1; 11 bases are shared with TRBD2. V lost 1 base, J lost 0 bases, and 11 bases stayed unmatched. CDR1 and CDR2 from the germline V gene are LGHDT and YNNKEL (reference sequence). There are 20 residues in the CDR3.

The chain combines TRBV5-1 with TRBJ1-2; no clear D gene. Germline V CDR1 and CDR2: SGHRS, YFSETQ. This CDR3 region has 15 residues. V was clipped by 1 base and J by 3 bases, with 13 bases between them. The CDR3 is CASSLSARDYYGYTF. In DNA form, the CDR3 reads TGCGCCAGCAGCTTGTCGGCGAGGGATTACTATGGCTACACCTTC.

V and J are TRBV6-5 and TRBJ2-1; 8 bases map to TRBD2. In germline, CDR1 is MNHEY, CDR2 SVGAGI. This CDR3 has 12 residues. The J segment lost 8 bases and the V segment lost 8 bases, leaving 5 bases of the junction unmatched. CDR3 nucleotides: TGTGCCAGCTCGCCGGGGGGGCATGAGCAGTTCTTC. Translated: CASSPGGHEQFF.